One T cell receptor beta chain is described in this entry. Its antigen is as yet unknown. The entry originates in a study of T cells expressing NK-cell markers. Study-wide context: The authors derived TCR beta repertoires from sorted CD3+CD56+NKG2C+, CD3+CD56+NKG2C- and CD3+CD56-NKG2C+ T cells. Among eight sequenced donors, seven carried HCMV seropositivity while one was seronegative. Study-wide findings and caveats: A range of about 1.0-8% of CD8+ T cells consisted of dominant NKG2C+ clonotypes in a handful of donors.

The CDR3 runs 13 residues. Per germline, CDR1 KGHDR and CDR2 SFDVKD. 5'RACE template switching with UMIs produced the TCR beta cDNA. TCRdb reanalyzed the 5' RACE reads and collapses them to one entry per CDR3 protein, without DNA. The sample table sets out hundreds of thousands of distinct CDR3 sequences. The chain links TRBV24-1 to TRBJ1-4. The receptor comes from a woman aged 18-69 years in good health. Sequencing used blood T cells: a sorted CD56 or NKG2C T cell subset, CD4+ or CD8+ T cells, or bulk PBMC T cells (not recorded which). CDR3 loop: CATSDFKDEKLFF.